A selection of T cell receptor beta chains follows, all from one sample in a study of shared clonotypes between healthy human individuals. Produced via immunoSEQ multiplex PCR; TCRdb's table is partial and in-frame only. The data hold 300,000 to 400,000 clones, with roughly 70% observed a single time. The sample consisted of memory CD4+ T cells sorted from blood. The receptors stem from a man under 40 in good health. Each CDR3 is given with its conserved first and last residue. The D gene is left open where the match is weak. Clone size appears in some rows only: once, few, many, or a class for an expanded clone.

j_gene	v_gene	d_gene	abundance	CDR3aa	CDR3nt
TRBJ1-1	TRBV18	-	-	CASSPDDMGDTEAFF	TGTGCCAGCTCACCTGATGATATGGGCGACACTGAAGCTTTCTTT
TRBJ2-3	TRBV7-9	-	-	CASSPGSSWYF	TGTGCCAGCAGCCCCGGGTCTAGCTGGTATTTT
TRBJ1-1	TRBV19	TRBD1	-	CASSATGGANTEAFF	TGTGCCAGTAGTGCGACAGGGGGAGCAAACACTGAAGCTTTCTTT
TRBJ1-5	TRBV7-2	-	once	CASSRERGQPQHF	TGTGCCAGCAGCCGGGAAAGGGGGCAGCCCCAGCATTTT
TRBJ1-4	TRBV18	-	-	CASSPGTRGEKLFF	TGTGCCAGCTCACCTGGGACCAGGGGTGAAAAACTGTTTTTT
TRBJ2-1	TRBV7-2	TRBD2	-	CASSAGTGVGLAGGNEQFF	TGTGCCAGCAGCGCGGGGACAGGGGTCGGACTAGCGGGAGGCAATGAGCAGTTCTTC
TRBJ2-7	TRBV9	-	once	CASSVAVDPYEQYF	TGTGCCAGCAGCGTAGCGGTAGACCCCTACGAGCAGTACTTC
TRBJ2-7	TRBV7-6	-	once	CASSLGGTSEQYF	TGTGCCAGCAGCTTAGGGGGGACGTCTGAGCAGTACTTC
TRBJ2-7	TRBV5-1	TRBD1	-	CASSLSPLGQNQHEQYF	TGCGCCAGCAGCCTCAGTCCTTTGGGACAGAACCAACACGAGCAGTACTTC
TRBJ2-1	TRBV4-1	-	-	CASSHEGAVYYNEQFF	TGCGCCAGCAGCCACGAAGGGGCTGTCTACTACAATGAGCAGTTCTTC
TRBJ1-4	TRBV6-1	-	many	CASSEGPSTNEKLFF	TGTGCCAGCAGTGAAGGACCCTCAACTAATGAAAAACTGTTTTTT
TRBJ1-2	TRBV27	TRBD1	-	CASSLSWQGANYGYTF	TGTGCCAGCAGTTTATCCTGGCAGGGGGCCAACTATGGCTACACCTTC
TRBJ2-7	TRBV18	-	many	CASSPIGRVEEQYF	TGTGCCAGCTCACCAATCGGAAGGGTCGAGGAGCAGTACTTC
TRBJ2-7	TRBV9	-	-	CASSLGMSPYEQYF	TGTGCCAGCAGCCTGGGTATGAGCCCCTACGAGCAGTACTTC
TRBJ1-2	TRBV5-1	-	-	CASSTATSYGYTF	TGCGCCAGCAGCACCGCGACATCTTATGGCTACACCTTC
TRBJ2-1	TRBV7-2	-	-	CASSAIQAVKEQFF	TGTGCCAGCAGCGCCATACAAGCGGTCAAGGAGCAGTTCTTC
TRBJ2-1	TRBV5-1	TRBD1	-	CASSPRVDRGYNEQFF	TGCGCCAGCAGCCCACGTGTGGACAGGGGGTACAATGAGCAGTTCTTC
TRBJ1-3	TRBV10-1	-	-	CASSDNLGNTIYF	TGCGCCAGCAGTGATAATCTAGGAAACACCATATATTTT
TRBJ1-2	TRBV6-1	-	-	CASSVAASYTF	TGTGCCAGCAGTGTGGCTGCGAGCTACACCTTC
TRBJ2-1	TRBV6-5	-	-	CASRAVGEQFF	TGTGCCAGCAGGGCCGTCGGGGAGCAGTTCTTC
TRBJ2-7	TRBV28	-	few	CASLPSGAKPSYEQYF	TGTGCCAGCTTACCCTCAGGGGCCAAGCCCTCCTACGAGCAGTACTTC
TRBJ2-3	TRBV7-8	-	-	CASSLRVAGTADTQYF	TGTGCCAGCAGCTTAAGGGTTGCGGGGACCGCAGATACGCAGTATTTT
TRBJ1-1	TRBV7-6	-	few	CASSSDTNTEAFF	TGTGCCAGCAGCAGCGACACGAACACTGAAGCTTTCTTT
TRBJ2-2	TRBV4-1	-	many	CASSHRSDTGELFF	TGCGCCAGCAGCCACCGGTCGGACACCGGGGAGCTGTTTTTT
TRBJ2-1	TRBV5-1	TRBD2	-	CASSLVSGRYNEQFF	TGCGCCAGCAGCTTGGTCAGCGGGAGATACAATGAGCAGTTCTTC
TRBJ1-2	TRBV7-8	-	few	CASSVQENYGYTF	TGTGCCAGCAGCGTACAGGAAAACTATGGCTACACCTTC
TRBJ1-5	TRBV19	-	-	CASSIGRNTPQHF	TGTGCCAGTAGTATCGGACGGAATACGCCCCAGCATTTT
TRBJ1-4	TRBV18	TRBD1	-	CASSPRWDRDEKLFF	TGTGCCAGCTCACCACGGTGGGACAGGGACGAAAAACTGTTTTTT